These 30 T cell receptor beta chains were all obtained from the same sample, sequenced in a study of T cell repertoires in cytomegalovirus infection. TCRdb reanalysed the reads using MiXCR and keeps one entry per CDR3 protein. The sample shows about 300,000 distinct CDR3 sequences, approximately 10% of them seen only once. The source material was PBMCs. All receptors derive from a human donor in good health (CMV status not recorded). Some clones in this sample may be carry-over from other donors' samples.

This clonotype turned up a few times. The CDR3 nucleotides read TGCGCCAGCAGCCCCGGATTTAACGAAGAGACCCAGTACTTC. It yields the protein CASSPGFNEETQYF. The chain employs TRBV5-1 and TRBJ2-5; D not resolved. The CDR3 sequence is 14 residues long. V was pared by 4 bases and J by 3 bases, with 13 bases between. The germline V gene has CDR1 SGHRS and CDR2 YFSETQ.

This clonotype was seen ten or more times. The chain has TRBV28 and TRBJ2-2; D is perhaps TRBD1 (5 bases). Trimming stripped 5 bases from V and 3 bases from J, with 13 bases between. Germline-derived CDR1 and CDR2 are MDHEN and SYDVKM. The CDR3 totals 15 residues. The CDR3 sequence is CASSPTGPYTGELFF. CDR3 coding DNA: TGTGCCAGCAGTCCAACAGGACCTTACACCGGGGAGCTGTTTTTT.

This clonotype was recorded many times. V and J are TRBV20-1 and TRBJ1-5, with 9 positions matching TRBD1. CDR1 and CDR2 from the germline V gene are DFQATT and SNEGSKA (reference sequence). Unmatched junction bases numbered 14, after V lost 4 bases and J lost 4 bases. The CDR3 runs 17 residues. CDR3 bases: TGCAGTGCTACTATTTTCGTCCCGGGACAGGGAAATCAGCCCCAGCATTTT. It translates to CSATIFVPGQGNQPQHF.

This clonotype was seen at least ten times. The chain couples TRBV7-9 to TRBJ1-5; 9 bases line up with TRBD1. CDR3 length: 16 residues. Trimming at V came to 3 bases and at J to 10 bases, leaving 13 bases not matched to a gene. In germline, CDR1 is SEHNR, CDR2 FQNEAQ (reference sequence). The CDR3 loop is CASSFGTGNPLTPQHF. Written as DNA, the CDR3 is TGTGCCAGCAGCTTCGGGACAGGGAATCCTCTTACCCCCCAGCATTTT.

This clonotype was picked up many times. V usage is TRBV10-3 and J usage is TRBJ1-1; tentatively, D is TRBD1 (5 bases). CDR3 length: 16 residues. Trimming left V 3 bases short and J 5 bases short, with 19 bases between. Germline V lookup: CDR1 ENHRY, CDR2 SYGVKD. The CDR3 sequence is CAISEFSGTLETEAFF. The CDR3 DNA reads as TGTGCCATCAGTGAATTTAGCGGGACCTTGGAGACTGAAGCTTTCTTT.

This clonotype came up many times. This chain connects TRBV5-1 to TRBJ1-2; TRBD1 is a possible D gene (5 bases). CDR3 length equals 14 residues. Trimming shortened V by 2 bases and J by 3 bases, and 11 bases separated the two germline ends. Germline V gene sequence: CDR1 SGHRS, CDR2 YFSETQ. Here the CDR3 DNA reads TGCGCCAGCAGCTTCCCCGGGACGGACTATGGCTACACCTTC. As protein: CASSFPGTDYGYTF.

This clonotype came up many times. This rearrangement joins TRBV9 to TRBJ2-1, with 13 bases fitting TRBD2. The CDR3 has 23 amino acids. The junction had 21 bases not matched to a gene; V was cut back by 3 bases and J by 0 bases. CDR1 is SGDLS, CDR2 YYNGEE, per germline. CDR3 nucleotides: TGTGCCAGCAGCGAGCCTGGCTCCGCGACTAGCGGGGGGTCTCCGAGCTCCTACAATGAGCAGTTCTTC. Translation: CASSEPGSATSGGSPSSYNEQFF.

This clonotype was picked up many times. The chain recombines TRBV7-2 with TRBJ1-2; D remains ambiguous. The length of the CDR3 is 14 residues. Germline values: CDR1 SGHTA, CDR2 FQGNSA. V was pared by 2 bases and J by 5 bases, with 12 bases between. The DNA of the CDR3 is TGTGCCAGCAGCTTATCATTTTCGGGATATGGCTACACCTTC. This translates into CASSLSFSGYGYTF.

This clonotype came up many times. V and J are TRBV27 and TRBJ2-1, with D tentatively TRBD1 or TRBD2 (5 bases each). V was cut by 5 bases and J by 8 bases, with 10 bases left in between. The germline CDR1 and CDR2 sequences are MNHEY and SMNVEV (reference sequence). This CDR3 is built from 12 residues. The CDR3 loop reads CASSLLGDEQFF. The CDR3 nucleotides are TGTGCCAGCAGTCTACTAGGGGATGAGCAGTTCTTC.

This clonotype was picked up many times. In DNA form, the CDR3 reads TGTGCCAGCAGCTATACTTACCAAGAGACCCAGTACTTC. The encoded protein is CASSYTYQETQYF. The J gene is TRBJ2-5, the V gene TRBV7-2; no clear D gene. CDR1 is SGHTA, CDR2 FQGNSA, per germline. The CDR3 spans 13 residues. V was cut by 4 bases and J by 0 bases, with 6 bases left in between.

This rearrangement joins TRBV23-1 to TRBJ2-3; D not certain. TRBV23-1 counts as an open reading frame of uncertain function. The CDR3 covers 17 residues. Trimming removed 1 base from V and 4 bases from J, with 18 bases in between. The CDR3 here is CASSQLGRPSLSDTQYF. The CDR3 DNA sequence: TGCGCCAGCAGTCAATTGGGCAGGCCGAGTCTCTCAGATACGCAGTATTTT.

This clonotype was found many times. The junction and the germline gene differ at one end; a read error may be behind it. The chain combines TRBV7-7 with TRBJ2-7, with TRBD1 identical over 9 bases. Germline V gives CDR1 SSHAT, CDR2 FNYEAQ (reference sequence). The CDR3 loop spans 15 amino acids. CDR3 sequence reads: CASIPGGQGHYEQYF. The CDR3 DNA reads TGTGCTAGCATTCCTGGGGGACAGGGCCACTACGAGCAGTACTTC.

This clonotype was seen at least ten times. The chain uses TRBV7-2 and TRBJ2-2; tentatively, D is TRBD1 (6 bases). V lost 3 bases and J 7 bases, leaving 15 bases between the germline ends. The CDR3 length is 15 residues. CDR1 SGHTA and CDR2 FQGNSA come from the germline V gene. The CDR3 here is CASSLAPGGGGELFF. The CDR3 nucleotides are TGTGCCAGCAGCTTGGCCCCTGGGGGCGGCGGGGAGCTGTTTTTT.

A word on this clonotype: A much larger clone differs by one base, so this may be a read error. This chain's CDR3 is CSANKGFRYEQYF. CDR3 DNA sequence: TGCAGTGCTAACAAGGGGTTCCGCTACGAGCAGTACTTC. The chain employs TRBV20-1 and TRBJ2-7; D may be TRBD1 (5 bases). CDR1 and CDR2 (germline): DFQATT, SNEGSKA (reference sequence). This CDR3 comprises 13 residues. V lost 4 bases, J lost 3 bases, and 13 bases lay in between.

The CDR3 sequence: CASSLSGNRGYEQYF. Here the CDR3 DNA reads TGTGCCAGCAGTTTATCCGGGAACCGGGGCTACGAGCAGTACTTC. V gene TRBV12-3 or TRBV12-4 combines with J gene TRBJ2-7; possibly TRBD2 for D (5 bases). V lost 2 bases and J lost 3, with 14 bases in between. This CDR3 region has 15 residues.

This clonotype appeared a few times. This chain joins TRBV29-1 and TRBJ2-1, with D maybe TRBD1 (6 bases). CDR3 length equals 14 residues. Trimming shortened V by 5 bases and J by 1 base, and 12 bases separated the two germline ends. Per germline, CDR1 SQVTM and CDR2 ANQGSEA. The CDR3 DNA reads TGCAGCGTTCCGACGGGACATTCCTACAATGAGCAGTTCTTC. Protein: CSVPTGHSYNEQFF.

At least ten counts were recorded for this clonotype. V gene TRBV10-3 combines with J gene TRBJ2-3, with D tentatively TRBD2 (5 bases). The V and J ends lost 2 bases and 4 bases respectively, with 10 bases between them. This CDR3 contains 14 residues. Germline V gene lookup returns CDR1 ENHRY and CDR2 SYGVKD. The CDR3 loop is CAISEVARADTQYF. The CDR3 nucleotides read TGTGCCATCAGTGAGGTAGCGAGGGCAGATACGCAGTATTTT.

This clonotype turned up a few times. The chain is built from TRBV20-1 and TRBJ1-1; unclear D gene. V was pared by 0 bases and J by 1 base, with 9 bases between. Germline CDR1 and CDR2: DFQATT and SNEGSKA (reference sequence). This CDR3 has 14 residues. The CDR3 coding sequence is TGCAGTGCTAGAGATCGCACGGGGAACACTGAAGCTTTCTTT. The encoded protein is CSARDRTGNTEAFF.

This clonotype was seen only a few times. The chain carries TRBV14 and TRBJ1-4; TRBD1 agrees at 10 bases. Germline trimming cut 4 bases from V and 8 bases from J; bases unmatched to any gene: 13. In germline, CDR1 is SGHDN, CDR2 FVKESK. The CDR3 runs to 17 residues. The chain's CDR3 is CASSPYDRGPFFEKLFF. CDR3 nucleotides: TGTGCCAGCAGCCCTTATGACAGGGGGCCTTTTTTCGAAAAACTGTTTTTT.

This clonotype was recorded many times. The chain has TRBV20-1 and TRBJ1-5; 10 bases agree with TRBD1. Trimming removed 6 bases from V and 2 bases from J; junction bases left unmatched: 13. Germline V gives CDR1 DFQATT, CDR2 SNEGSKA (reference sequence). This CDR3 has 17 amino acids. The CDR3 nucleotides are TGCAGTGCAAACGGCCGGGACAGGGGCAACGGCAATCAGCCCCAGCATTTT. Protein: CSANGRDRGNGNQPQHF.

In its sample, this clonotype was seen many times. The chain is built from TRBV24-1 and TRBJ2-2; D could derive from TRBD1 or TRBD2 (5 bases each). V dropped 1 base and J dropped 4 bases, with 15 bases sitting between them. This CDR3 has 17 amino acids. Per germline, CDR1 KGHDR and CDR2 SFDVKD. DNA of the CDR3: TGTGCCACCAGTGATTTAGAGAGGGGCGGTCGCACCGGGGAGCTGTTTTTT. Translated: CATSDLERGGRTGELFF.

This clonotype was recorded many times. The chain joins TRBV20-1 to TRBJ2-7; the D call may be TRBD1 or TRBD2 (5 bases each). Trimming pared 3 bases from V and 0 bases from J, leaving 6 bases between. CDR3 length: 12 amino acids. Germline values: CDR1 DFQATT, CDR2 SNEGSKA (reference sequence). CDR3 sequence (DNA): TGCAGTGCTAGGGGACGCTCCTACGAGCAGTACTTC. Its protein is CSARGRSYEQYF.

This clonotype was picked up one time. This chain uses TRBV20-1 with TRBJ1-5, with no clear D. Per germline, CDR1 DFQATT and CDR2 SNEGSKA (reference sequence). The CDR3 consists of 16 residues. V was shortened by 1 base and J by 0 bases, with 13 bases between the two germline ends. CDR3 region: CSARGSWVLSNQPQHF. The CDR3 nucleotides are TGCAGTGCTAGAGGATCGTGGGTTCTTAGCAATCAGCCCCAGCATTTT.

This chain links TRBV20-1 with TRBJ1-5; weak D call: TRBD1 (5 bases). Germline lookup yields CDR1 DFQATT and CDR2 SNEGSKA (reference sequence). V was pared by 5 bases and J by 3 bases, with 11 bases between. CDR3 length: 13 amino acids. CDR3 amino acids: CSAREGTNQPQHF. Here the CDR3 DNA reads TGCAGTGCTCGCGAGGGGACCAATCAGCCCCAGCATTTT.

The rearrangement links TRBV7-9 to TRBJ1-1; TRBD1 is a possible D gene (6 bases). V lost 5 bases, J lost 4 bases, and 14 bases lay in between. The CDR3 extends over 14 amino acids. Per the germline V gene, CDR1 is SEHNR and CDR2 is FQNEAQ (reference sequence). As DNA, the CDR3 is TGTGCCAGCAGCCCCATAGGGGGGGTCACTGAAGCTTTCTTT. Protein product: CASSPIGGVTEAFF.

In this sample, this clonotype turned up many times. The rearrangement joins TRBV3-1 to TRBJ1-1; 8 bases are a match to TRBD1. This CDR3 contains 15 residues. V lost 4 bases, J lost 0 bases, and 4 bases stayed unmatched. Germline CDR1 is LGHDT and CDR2 is YNNKEL (reference sequence). The CDR3 loop is CASSPTDRVNTEAFF. As DNA, the CDR3 is TGTGCCAGCAGCCCCACGGACAGGGTGAACACTGAAGCTTTCTTT. Filled out from reference TRBV3-1 and TRBJ1-1, the complete variable domain reads DTAVSQTPKYLVTQMGNDKSIKCEQNLGHDTMYWYKQDSKKFLKIMFSYNNKELIINETVPNRFSPKSPDKAHLNLHINSLELGDSAVYFCASSPTDRVNTEAFFGQGTRLTVV.

About this clonotype: This could be a read error, since a much larger clone is one nucleotide away. The chain employs TRBV5-1 and TRBJ1-2; D uncertain. The CDR3 runs to 13 residues. Germline V gene data show CDR1 as SGHRS and CDR2 as YFSETQ. In DNA, the CDR3 is TGCGCCAGCAGCTTGGGACTCCACTATAGCTACACCTTC. Translated, it gives CASSLGLHYSYTF. The full variable domain, in which reference TRBV5-1 and TRBJ1-2 provide the parts outside the CDR3, is KAGVTQTPRYLIKTRGQQVTLSCSPISGHRSVSWYQQTPGQGLQFLFEYFSETQRNKGNFPGRFSGRQFSNSRSEMNVSTLELGDSALYLCASSLGLHYSYTFGSGTRLTVV.

Points on this clonotype: Possible read error: a much larger clone is one base away. The chain has TRBV20-1 and TRBJ1-6; D possibly corresponds to TRBD1 (5 bases). From germline, CDR1 is DFQATT and CDR2 SNEGSKA (reference sequence). The CDR3 is 15 amino acids. V was clipped by 1 base and J by 0 bases, with 7 bases between them. DNA for the CDR3: TGCAGTGCTAGAGGGGGGAGCTCCTATAATTCACCCCTCCACTTT. Amino acids: CSARGGSSYNSPLHF.

This clonotype was counted at least ten times. V and J are TRBV7-8 and TRBJ2-2, with D uncertain. Trimming removed 5 bases from V and 4 bases from J, with 17 bases in between. CDR3 length: 16 residues. In germline, CDR1 is SGHVS, CDR2 FQNEAQ. The CDR3 DNA is TGTGCCAGCAGCCCTAAGGTGGGCGTTTTCACCGGGGAGCTGTTTTTT. It is translated as CASSPKVGVFTGELFF.

This clonotype was seen many times. The rearrangement uses TRBV29-1 and TRBJ1-2; weak D call: TRBD1 (5 bases). Germline lookup yields CDR1 SQVTM and CDR2 ANQGSEA. The germline V and J ends were trimmed by 6 bases and 2 bases, with 16 bases remaining between them. The CDR3 runs 14 residues. CDR3 sequence: CSVGGGSYNYGYTF. For the CDR3, the DNA is TGCAGCGTCGGGGGGGGATCCTACAACTATGGCTACACCTTC.